This T cell receptor beta chain was retrieved from a study of T cell responses to AZD1222 COVID-19 vaccine (dated by TCRdb to the early 2020s). Regarding the complete study: TCR sequencing was performed for some 250 trial participants, of whom around 210 were given two doses of AZD1222 and approximately 26 were given two doses of MenACWY control vaccine. Enrollment into the trials was organized by age into subgroups of 18-55, 56-69 and 70-plus years, and those subgroups contained 148, 28 and 57 TCR-sequenced participants, respectively. General conclusions and limits of the study: The whole spike protein was spanned by vaccine-associated CD4 TCRs, and dominant responses were seen in regions 160-218 and 743-854. Participants were mostly white British and included more females than males, and it was suggested by the authors that clonal diversity may have been underestimated. Because no day 14 peak-response samples were available, repertoires were characterized only after the peak T cell response. Conclusions about previously exposed vaccinees are limited, since just 6 or 7 AZD1222 recipients were seropositive for SARS-CoV-2 at baseline. Reportedly, almost half of the unique spike-specific TCRs recognized epitopes lying outside the regions that are mutated in the B.1.351 and B.1.1.7 variants. After two AZD1222 doses, both the breadth and the depth of spike-specific TCRs were significantly higher than at day 0 and than in MenACWY recipients. The 56-69-year group was small, and its depth increase did not reach significance, likely because of low power.

The meaning of the sample's time point label: about 28 days (+/-7) after the second vaccine dose. This sample's treatment or condition label indicates: meningococcal conjugate vaccine given as trial control. The vaccinee samples were drawn from two UK trials, COV001 and COV002, one of which was a single-blind randomized controlled phase 2/3 trial testing AZD1222 (ChAdOx1 nCoV-19) in healthy adults. Trial participant PBMC samples were collected at day 0 and day 28 after the second dose for TCRbeta chain sequencing. Comments on this clone: Its target antigen remains unknown. No base-level quality is on record; no much larger clone is a single base apart.

The CDR3 regions of human TCRbeta chains were subjected to immunosequencing. As for the authors' bioinformatics: TCRs in the repertoires were matched against a reference library of SARS-CoV-2-specific TCRs that had been generated with the MIRA antigen-specificity platform. Breadth was defined as the fraction of unique TCRs that were SARS-CoV-2-associated, and depth was defined as the fraction of total T cells that were SARS-CoV-2-associated. Using the MIRA data, each spike-specific TCR was mapped to the spike region that the TCR reacts to and placed in a CD4 or CD8 class. Log10-transformed breadth and depth values were compared by one-way ANOVA with Sidak's multiple comparisons tests. TCRdb obtained this table from immuneACCESS and retained in-frame rearrangements with V and J assigned. These tables miss some clones; where compared with another copy, unresolved V genes account for less than half of the shortfall, and the remainder is unexplained. V and J calls and clone size come straight from that table; D and trimming were deduced from the DNA. The sample has about 180,000 clones on record, 85% to 95% of them singletons. The biggest ten clones account for around 1% of the sample.

The TCR was taken from an adult who received the MenACWY meningococcal vaccine as a control. The source was peripheral blood, collected 28 days after the second dose of the MenACWY control vaccine.

For the CDR3, the sequence is CASSQAAGTYEQYF. The nucleotide sequence reads as follows: TGTGCCAGCAGCCAAGCGGCAGGTACCTACGAGCAGTACTTC. The sequence joins TRBV3-1 (or the pseudogene TRBV3-2) to TRBJ2-7; there is no confident call for the D gene. CDR1 is given as LGHDT and CDR2 as YNNKEL, both from the germline V gene (reference sequence). V drops 1 base and J drops 2 bases, leaving 9 bases in between. Counted from cysteine to phenylalanine, this CDR3 has 14 amino acids. Solely the CDR3 DNA is kept, with 42 bases framed from the first base.